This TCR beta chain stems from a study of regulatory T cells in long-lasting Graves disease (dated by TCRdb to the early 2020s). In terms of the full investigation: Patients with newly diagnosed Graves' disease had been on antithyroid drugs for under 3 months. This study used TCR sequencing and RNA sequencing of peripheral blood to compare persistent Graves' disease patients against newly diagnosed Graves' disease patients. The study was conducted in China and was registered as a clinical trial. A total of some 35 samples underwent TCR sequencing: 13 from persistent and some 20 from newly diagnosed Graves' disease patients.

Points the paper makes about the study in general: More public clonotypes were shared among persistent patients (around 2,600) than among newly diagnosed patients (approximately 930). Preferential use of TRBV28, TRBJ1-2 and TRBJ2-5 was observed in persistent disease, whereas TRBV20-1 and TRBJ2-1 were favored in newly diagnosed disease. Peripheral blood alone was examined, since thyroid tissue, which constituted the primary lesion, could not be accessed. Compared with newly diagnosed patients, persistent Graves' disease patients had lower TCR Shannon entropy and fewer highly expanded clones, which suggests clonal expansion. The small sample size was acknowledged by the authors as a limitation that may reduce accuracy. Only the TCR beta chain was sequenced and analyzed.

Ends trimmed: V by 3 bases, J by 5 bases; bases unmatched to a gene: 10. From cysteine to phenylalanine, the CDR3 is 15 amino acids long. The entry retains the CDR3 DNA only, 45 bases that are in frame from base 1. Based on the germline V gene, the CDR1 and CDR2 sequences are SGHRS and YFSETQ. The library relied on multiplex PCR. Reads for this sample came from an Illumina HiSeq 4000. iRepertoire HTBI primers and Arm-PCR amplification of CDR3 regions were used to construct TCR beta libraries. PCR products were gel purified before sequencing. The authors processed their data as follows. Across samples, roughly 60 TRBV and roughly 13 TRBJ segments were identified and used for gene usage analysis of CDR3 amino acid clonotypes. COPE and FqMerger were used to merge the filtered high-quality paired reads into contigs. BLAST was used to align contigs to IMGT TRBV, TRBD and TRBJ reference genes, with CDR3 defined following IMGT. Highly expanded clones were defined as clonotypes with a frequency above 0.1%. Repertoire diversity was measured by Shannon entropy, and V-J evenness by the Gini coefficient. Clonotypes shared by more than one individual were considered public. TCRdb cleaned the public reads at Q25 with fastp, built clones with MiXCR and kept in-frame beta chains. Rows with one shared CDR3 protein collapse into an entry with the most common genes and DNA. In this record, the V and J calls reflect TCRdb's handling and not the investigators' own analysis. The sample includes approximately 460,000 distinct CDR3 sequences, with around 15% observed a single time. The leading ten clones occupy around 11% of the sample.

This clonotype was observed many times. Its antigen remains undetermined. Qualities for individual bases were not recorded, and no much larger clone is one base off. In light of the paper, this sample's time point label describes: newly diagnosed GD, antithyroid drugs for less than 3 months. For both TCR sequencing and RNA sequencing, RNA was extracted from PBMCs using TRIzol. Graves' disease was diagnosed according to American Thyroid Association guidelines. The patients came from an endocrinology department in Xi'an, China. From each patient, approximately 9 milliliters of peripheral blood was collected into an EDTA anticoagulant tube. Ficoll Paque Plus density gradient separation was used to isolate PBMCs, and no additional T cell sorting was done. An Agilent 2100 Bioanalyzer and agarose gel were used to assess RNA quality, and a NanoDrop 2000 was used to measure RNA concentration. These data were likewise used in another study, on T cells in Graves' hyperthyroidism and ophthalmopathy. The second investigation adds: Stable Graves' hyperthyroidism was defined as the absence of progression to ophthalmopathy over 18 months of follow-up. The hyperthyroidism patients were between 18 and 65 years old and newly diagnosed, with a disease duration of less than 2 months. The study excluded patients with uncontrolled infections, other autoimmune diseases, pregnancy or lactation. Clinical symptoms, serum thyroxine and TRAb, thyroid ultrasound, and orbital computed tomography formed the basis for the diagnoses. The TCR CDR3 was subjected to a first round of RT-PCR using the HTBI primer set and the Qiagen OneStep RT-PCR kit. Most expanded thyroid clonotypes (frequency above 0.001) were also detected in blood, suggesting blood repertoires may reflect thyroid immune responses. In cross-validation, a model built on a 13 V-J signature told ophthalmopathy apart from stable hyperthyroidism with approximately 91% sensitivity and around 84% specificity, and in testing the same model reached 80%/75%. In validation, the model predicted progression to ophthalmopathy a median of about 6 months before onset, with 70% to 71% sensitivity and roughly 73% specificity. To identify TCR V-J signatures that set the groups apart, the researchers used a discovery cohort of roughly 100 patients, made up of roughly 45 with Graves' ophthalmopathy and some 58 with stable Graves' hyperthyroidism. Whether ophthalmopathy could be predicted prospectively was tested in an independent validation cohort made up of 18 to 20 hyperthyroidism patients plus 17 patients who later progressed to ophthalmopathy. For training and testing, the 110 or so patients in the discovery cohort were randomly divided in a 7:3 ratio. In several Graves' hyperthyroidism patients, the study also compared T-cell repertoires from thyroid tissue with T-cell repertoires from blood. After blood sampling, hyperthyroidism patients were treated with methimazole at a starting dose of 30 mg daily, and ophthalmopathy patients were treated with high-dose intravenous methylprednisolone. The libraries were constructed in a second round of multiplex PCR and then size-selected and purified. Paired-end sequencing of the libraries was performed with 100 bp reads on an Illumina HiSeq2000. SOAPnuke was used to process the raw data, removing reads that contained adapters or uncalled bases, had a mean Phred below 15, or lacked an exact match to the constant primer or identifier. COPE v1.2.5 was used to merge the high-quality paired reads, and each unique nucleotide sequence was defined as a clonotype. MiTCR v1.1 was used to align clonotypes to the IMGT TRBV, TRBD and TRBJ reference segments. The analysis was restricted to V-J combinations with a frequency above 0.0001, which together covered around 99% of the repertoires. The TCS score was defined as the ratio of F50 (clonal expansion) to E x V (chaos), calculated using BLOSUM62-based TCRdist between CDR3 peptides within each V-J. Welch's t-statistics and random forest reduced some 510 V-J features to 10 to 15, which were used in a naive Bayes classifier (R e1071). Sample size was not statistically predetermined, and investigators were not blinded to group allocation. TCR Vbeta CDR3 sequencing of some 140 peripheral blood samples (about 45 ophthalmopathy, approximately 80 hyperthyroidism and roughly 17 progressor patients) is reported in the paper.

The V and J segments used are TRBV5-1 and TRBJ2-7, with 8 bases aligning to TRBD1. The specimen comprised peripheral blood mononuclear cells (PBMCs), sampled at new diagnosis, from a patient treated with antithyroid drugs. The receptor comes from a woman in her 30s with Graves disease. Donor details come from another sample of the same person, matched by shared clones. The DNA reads TGCGCCAGCAGCTCATTTCCGGACAGGGCTAACGAGCAGTACTTC. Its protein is CASSSFPDRANEQYF.